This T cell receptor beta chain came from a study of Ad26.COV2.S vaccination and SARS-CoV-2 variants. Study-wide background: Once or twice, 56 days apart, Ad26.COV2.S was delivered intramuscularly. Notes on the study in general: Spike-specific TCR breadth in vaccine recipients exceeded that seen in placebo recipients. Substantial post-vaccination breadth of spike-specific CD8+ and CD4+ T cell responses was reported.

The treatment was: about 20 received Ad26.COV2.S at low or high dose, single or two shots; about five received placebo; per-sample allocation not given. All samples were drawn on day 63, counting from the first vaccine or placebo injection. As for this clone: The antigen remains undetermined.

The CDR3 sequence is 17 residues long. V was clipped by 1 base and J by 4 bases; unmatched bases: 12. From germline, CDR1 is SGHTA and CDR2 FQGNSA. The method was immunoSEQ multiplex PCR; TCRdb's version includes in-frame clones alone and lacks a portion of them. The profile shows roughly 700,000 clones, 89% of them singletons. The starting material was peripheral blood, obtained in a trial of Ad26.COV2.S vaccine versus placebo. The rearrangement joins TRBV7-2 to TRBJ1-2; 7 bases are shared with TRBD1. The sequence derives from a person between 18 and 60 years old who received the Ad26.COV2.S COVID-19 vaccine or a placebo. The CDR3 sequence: CASSLGAHEGTAYGYTF. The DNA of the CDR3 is TGTGCCAGCAGCTTAGGAGCCCATGAAGGGACAGCCTATGGCTACACCTTC.